The 17 T cell receptor beta chains below were found in one sample sequenced in a study of shared clonotypes between healthy human individuals (dated by TCRdb to between 2020 and 2021). The library was obtained by the immunoSEQ multiplex PCR assay. Entries here come from immuneACCESS through TCRdb and include only in-frame sequences with V and J called. Some clones fail to appear in such tables; in the studies checked, an unresolved V gene covers under half of the shortfall, and the cause of the remainder is unknown. Across this sample there are about 490,000 clones, with 70% to 85% seen only once. The ten top clones hold approximately 12% of the sample. Sequencing was done on a sample of PBMCs. These receptors originate from a woman between 40 and 50 years old in good health. Some clones in this sample may be carry-over from other donors' samples.

This chain connects TRBV28 to TRBJ1-4; D may be TRBD1 (5 bases). The V end was cut by 3 bases, the J end by 8 bases, with 13 bases between. The CDR3 length is 14 residues. Germline V CDR1 and CDR2: MDHEN, SYDVKM. The CDR3 DNA sequence: TGTGCCAGCAGTTTTTCGGGGGTGACGGAAAAACTGTTTTTT. As protein: CASSFSGVTEKLFF.

This chain connects TRBV28 to TRBJ2-3; D remains ambiguous. V dropped 6 bases and J dropped 6 bases, with 16 bases sitting between them. The germline gives CDR1 MDHEN, CDR2 SYDVKM. The CDR3 totals 14 residues. The CDR3 DNA reads as TGTGCCAGCAGCCGAGACTCGGCTTCGGATACGCAGTATTTT. This gives the protein CASSRDSASDTQYF. The variable domain in full, completed from reference TRBV28 and TRBJ2-3, reads DVKVTQSSRYLVKRTGEKVFLECVQDMDHENMFWYRQDPGLGLRLIYFSYDVKMKEKGDIPEGYSVSREKKERFSLILESASTNQTSMYLCASSRDSASDTQYFGPGTRLTVL.

On this clone itself: The junction departs from the called germline gene at one end, perhaps through a read error. The chain links TRBV7-7 to TRBJ2-1, with TRBD2 identical over 8 bases. Germline CDR1 and CDR2: SSHAT and FNYEAQ (reference sequence). This CDR3 spans 15 amino acids. The CDR3 DNA follows: TGTGCTAGCAGCTTAGTTAGCGGGACCGACAATGAGCAGTTCTTC. This gives the protein CASSLVSGTDNEQFF.

A note on this clone: A much larger clone lies a single base off, so this may be a read error. This same CDR3 is encoded by further DNA sequences in the sample. The chain couples TRBV30 to TRBJ1-4, with 7 bases lining up with TRBD1. CDR3 length: 17 residues. Per the germline V gene, CDR1 is GTSNPN and CDR2 is SVGIG (reference sequence). CDR3 protein: CAWSVNRGHATNEKLFF. CDR3 DNA: TGTGCATGGAGTGTTAACAGGGGCCATGCAACTAATGAAAAACTGTTTTTT.

The chain employs TRBV5-8 and TRBJ1-5; D is unclear. V dropped 0 bases and J dropped 6 bases, with 4 bases sitting between them. Per germline, CDR1 SGHTS and CDR2 YDEGEE. This CDR3 has 12 amino acids. The CDR3 is CASSLVGQPQHF. CDR3 nucleotide sequence: TGTGCCAGCAGCTTGGTGGGTCAGCCCCAGCATTTT.

The CDR3 loop reads CASSAGTGGAYGYTF. In nucleotides, the CDR3 is TGTGCCAGCAGTGCCGGGACAGGTGGGGCCTATGGCTACACCTTC. The J gene is TRBJ1-2, the V gene TRBV28, with 8 bases aligning to TRBD1. Germline V gene lookup returns CDR1 MDHEN and CDR2 SYDVKM. The ends lost 5 bases at V and 4 bases at J; junction bases unmatched: 9. CDR3 size: 15 residues.

The chain joins TRBV19 to TRBJ2-5; 12 bases match TRBD2. CDR1 and CDR2 from the germline V gene are LNHDA and SQIVND (reference sequence). After removal of 4 bases from V and 1 base from J, the junction contained 4 bases not matched to a gene. This CDR3 has 16 amino acids. CDR3 nucleotides: TGTGCCAGTAGTAGGGGACTAGCGGGCCCCCAAGAGACCCAGTACTTC. This gives the protein CASSRGLAGPQETQYF.

This clone turned up a few times. The chain links TRBV10-2 to TRBJ1-1; D is uncertain. The V end lost 2 bases, the J end lost 5 bases, and 3 bases lay between the germline ends. Germline CDR1 WSHSY, CDR2 SAAADI. This CDR3 comprises 11 residues. Written as DNA, the CDR3 is TGCGCCAGCAGTGAGACAACTGAAGCTTTCTTT. This translates into CASSETTEAFF.

The DNA for the CDR3 is TGTGCCACCAGCAGAGGGGGGACAGGGGTAAAGTACTTC. Translation: CATSRGGTGVKYF. V and J are TRBV15 and TRBJ2-7; 10 bases line up with TRBD1. The CDR3 has 13 amino acids. Germline CDR1 is LNHNV and CDR2 is YYDKDF (reference sequence). V shed 1 base and J 11 bases; nucleotides not matched to a gene: 5.

This chain links TRBV28 with TRBJ1-2, with D maybe TRBD1 (5 bases). The CDR3 loop spans 15 amino acids. V was clipped by 7 bases and J by 5 bases, with 20 bases between them. Germline V lookup: CDR1 MDHEN, CDR2 SYDVKM. CDR3: CASNSGPMGRYGYTF. In DNA, the CDR3 is TGTGCCAGCAATAGCGGCCCGATGGGGCGTTATGGCTACACCTTC.

The chain joins TRBV6-4 to TRBJ1-1; a possible D gene is TRBD1 (6 bases). In germline, CDR1 is MRHNA, CDR2 SNTAGT. Between the trimmed V and J ends, which lost 0 bases and 8 bases, there was a span of 16 bases. The CDR3 sequence is 15 residues long. The CDR3 nucleotides read TGTGCCAGCAGTGACTCCTTGGACAGTTTAGAGGAAGCTTTCTTT. Protein sequence: CASSDSLDSLEEAFF.

The table lists this clone with a count of one. The chain couples TRBV18 to TRBJ2-5; 11 bases are a match to TRBD2. The CDR3 has 15 amino acids. CDR1 is KGHSH and CDR2 is LQKENI in the germline V gene. The junction had 1 base not matched to a gene; V was cut back by 3 bases and J by 1 base. The CDR3: CASSPSGRVQETQYF. CDR3 bases: TGTGCCAGCTCACCTAGCGGGAGGGTCCAAGAGACCCAGTACTTC.

A note on this clone: The junction departs from germline at one end; a sequencing error may be responsible. The chain carries TRBV7-7 and TRBJ2-2, with D unclear. The CDR3 has 15 amino acids. CDR1 is SSHAT, CDR2 FNYEAQ, per germline (reference sequence). In nucleotides, the CDR3 is TGTGCTAGCAGCTTAGTATCCGGGAACACCGGGGAGCTGTTTTTT. The encoded protein is CASSLVSGNTGELFF.

This clone was seen a few times. The rearrangement joins TRBV6-4 to TRBJ2-3; D gene unclear. V lost 0 bases and J lost 1, with 5 bases in between. This CDR3 has 14 amino acids. Germline-derived CDR1 and CDR2 are MRHNA and SNTAGT. CDR3 sequence (DNA): TGTGCCAGCAGTGACTCCCCTGGCACAGATACGCAGTATTTT. It specifies CASSDSPGTDTQYF.

Concerning this clone: A much bigger clone sits one base away, suggesting this may be a read error. Other DNA sequences from this sample encode an identical CDR3 as well. The CDR3 sequence is CASSLTYNEQFF. In DNA form, the CDR3 reads TGTGCCAGCAGCTTAACTTACAATGAGCAGTTCTTC. The chain uses TRBV7-2 and TRBJ2-1; D is unclear. The germline V and J ends were trimmed by 2 bases and 4 bases, with 3 bases remaining between them. The CDR3 loop spans 12 amino acids. Germline CDR1 reads SGHTA; CDR2 reads FQGNSA.

The J gene is TRBJ2-7, the V gene TRBV11-2; D ambiguous. V was pared by 5 bases and J by 6 bases, with 17 bases between. CDR1 is SGHAT and CDR2 is FQNNGV in the germline V gene. The CDR3 is 14 amino acids. CDR3 DNA: TGTGCCAGCAGCCCAAGGGCCTATTCGGGCGAGCAGTACTTC. It specifies CASSPRAYSGEQYF.

J is TRBJ2-6 and V is TRBV10-2, with D perhaps TRBD2 (5 bases). Germline-derived CDR1 and CDR2 are WSHSY and SAAADI. CDR3 length equals 16 residues. Trimming cost V 6 bases and J 0 bases, with 12 bases left between them. CDR3 DNA: TGCGCCAGCAGCTTAAAAACTAGCTCTGGGGCCAACGTCCTGACTTTC. It specifies CASSLKTSSGANVLTF.